Listed below are T cell receptor beta chains from one sample, sequenced in a study of T cell responses to AZD1222 COVID-19 vaccine. Using immunoSEQ multiplex PCR, the repertoire was profiled, and TCRdb retains in-frame clones only, with some absent. There are some 100,000 clones in the sample; approximately 90% occur only once, and roughly an eighth lies in the top ten. Specimen: peripheral blood, collected on day 0 of AZD1222 vaccination. The origin of the receptors is an adult in good health. CDR3s include the opening cysteine and the closing phenylalanine or tryptophan. Each record gives: J gene, V gene, D gene, CDR3 length, CDR3 protein. The D gene is left open where the match is weak.

>TRBJ2-5|TRBV7-9|.|15
CASSQNSGGGETQYF
>TRBJ1-3|TRBV6-6|TRBD1|15
CASRRDRVEGNTIYF
>TRBJ2-7|TRBV2|.|15
CASSEEWQPSYEQYF
>TRBJ1-5|TRBV16|.|16
CASSQSERVGNQPQHF
>TRBJ1-1|TRBV6-2/TRBV6-3|.|12
CASSYPPDEAFF
>TRBJ2-2|TRBV5-4|TRBD2|17
CASSLVLAGGRNGELFF
>TRBJ2-2|TRBV7-2|TRBD2|15
CASSYDGTSGGELFF
>TRBJ2-7|TRBV11-2|TRBD1|16
CASSSNTGTGAYEQYF
>TRBJ2-1|TRBV5-1|TRBD2|15
CASSSSGGTYNEQFF
>TRBJ1-5|TRBV19|.|15
CASSTGLLSNQPQHF
>TRBJ1-5|TRBV28|.|15
CASSLSRVSNQPQHF
>TRBJ2-3|TRBV4-3|.|14
CASSHSSDTDTQYF
>TRBJ1-1|TRBV6-1|.|11
CASSELAEAFF
>TRBJ1-2|TRBV5-1|.|14
CASSWEEGGYGYTF
>TRBJ1-1|TRBV5-1|TRBD1|17
CASSIDRDGRLNTEAFF
>TRBJ2-3|TRBV25-1|.|12
CASSDLRDTQYF
>TRBJ1-6|TRBV9|.|15
CASSVDSGANSPLHF
>TRBJ2-7|TRBV27|.|14
CATIRGGPKYEQYF
>TRBJ1-5|TRBV27|TRBD1|15
CASSSDRGRGQPQHF
>TRBJ1-2|TRBV5-1|TRBD1|12
CASSGGGLGYTF
>TRBJ1-1|TRBV6-5|.|14
CASRWDNPGTEAFF
>TRBJ2-3|TRBV6-5|TRBD2|16
CASSYGTSGRADTQYF
>TRBJ1-2|TRBV28|.|15
CASSLSGKIGDGYTF
>TRBJ2-1|TRBV3-1/TRBV3-2|TRBD1|15
CASSRDRGQHNEQFF
>TRBJ2-3|TRBV4-3|.|15
CASSQVILETDTQYF
>TRBJ1-5|TRBV5-6|TRBD1|17
CASSLGTGGSSNQPQHF
>TRBJ2-7|TRBV7-2|TRBD2|16
CASSSQSGLAVYEQYF
>TRBJ2-5|TRBV6-5|TRBD2|15
CASRPSGFMGETQYF
>TRBJ1-2|TRBV6-2/TRBV6-3|.|13
CASSLTGNYGYTF
>TRBJ1-4|TRBV4-1|.|17
CASSQGATGGTNEKLFF
>TRBJ1-1|TRBV18|.|14
CASSPGVRNTEAFF
>TRBJ2-7|TRBV6-5|.|13
CASSSPLTYEQYF
>TRBJ2-7|TRBV10-3|TRBD1|13
CAISRDSVYEQYF
>TRBJ2-7|TRBV2|TRBD2|14
CASSRLASSYEQYF
>TRBJ2-3|TRBV5-1|.|16
CASSLVPGVSTDTQYF
>TRBJ2-3|TRBV11-1|.|13
CASSLVGVDTQYF
>TRBJ2-2|TRBV28|TRBD2|18
CASSTIRGRTSGWSELFF
>TRBJ1-5|TRBV6-6|.|16
CASSRGRADSNQPQHF
>TRBJ2-7|TRBV28|.|14
CASSPREGYYEQYF
>TRBJ2-3|TRBV5-6|.|17
CASSLVGGIRSTDTQYF
>TRBJ2-2|TRBV12-3/TRBV12-4|TRBD2|12
CAWEGNTGELFF